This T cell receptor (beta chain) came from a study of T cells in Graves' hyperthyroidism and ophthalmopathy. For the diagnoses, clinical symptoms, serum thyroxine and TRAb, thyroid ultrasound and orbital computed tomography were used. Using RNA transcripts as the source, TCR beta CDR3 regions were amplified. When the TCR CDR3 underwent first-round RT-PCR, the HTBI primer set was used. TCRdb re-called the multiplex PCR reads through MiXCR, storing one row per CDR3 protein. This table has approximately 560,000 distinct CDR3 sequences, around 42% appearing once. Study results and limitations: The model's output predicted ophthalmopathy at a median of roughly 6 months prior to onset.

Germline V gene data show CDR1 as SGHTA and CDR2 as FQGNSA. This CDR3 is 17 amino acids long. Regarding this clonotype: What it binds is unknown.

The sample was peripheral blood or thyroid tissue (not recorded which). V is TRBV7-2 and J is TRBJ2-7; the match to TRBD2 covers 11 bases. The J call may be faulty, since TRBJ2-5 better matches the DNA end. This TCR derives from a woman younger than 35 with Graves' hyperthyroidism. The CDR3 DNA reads TGTGCCAGCAGCTTACTAGCGGGAGGAGTTGGGGGGAAGACCCAGTACTTC. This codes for CASSLLAGGVGGKTQYF.